This T cell receptor beta chain comes out of a study of cytomegalovirus exposure and HLA in healthy donors. Study-wide results and caveats: Being productive about 87% or about 30% of the time was typical of most TCR beta V segments in an earlier analysis. Cytomegalovirus status was reportedly diagnosed by the classifier with high sensitivity and specificity. The study labeled 180 or so TCR beta chains cytomegalovirus-associated. Later analysis identified several of the most significant clusters that appeared linked to common viral pathogens.

Primers included in the PCR were 60 Vbeta and 13 Jbeta primers. TCRdb's table, derived via immunoSEQ multiplex PCR, lists solely in-frame clones and lacks some. The sample has 55,000 to 90,000 clones, just over 75% seen once. Germline-derived CDR1 and CDR2 are SGHNT and YYREEE (reference sequence). The CDR3 spans 11 residues. Trimming took off 0 bases at V and 13 bases at J, with 5 bases between the two ends. Points on this clone: Its cognate antigen is unknown.

This receptor was identified in a man in his fifties in good health and CMV-seronegative. The rearrangement uses TRBV5-4 and TRBJ1-6; D remains ambiguous. The sequenced material came from PBMCs. DNA for the CDR3: TGTGCCAGCAGCTTGGGAGGGCCCCTCCACTTT. Translated, it gives CASSLGGPLHF.